A single sample gave rise to the 3 T cell receptor beta chains below, sequenced in a study of long-term antiretroviral therapy in people with HIV. Sequencing relied on immunoSEQ assay v3.0, run at survey level. Profiled with immunoSEQ multiplex PCR; TCRdb holds only in-frame clones, not every one. The data contain tens of thousands of clones, around 93% of them seen just once; the ten biggest clones take up about 3%. The sample was unsorted PBMCs, taken 5.3 years after starting antiretroviral therapy. These receptors were collected from a middle-aged man with HIV.

This clone was detected only once. The chain joins TRBV19 to TRBJ1-6, with 7 bases aligning to TRBD1. The V gene end was trimmed by 3 bases and the J gene end by 5 bases; junction bases not matched to a gene: 4. This CDR3 spans 15 amino acids. The germline CDR1 and CDR2 sequences are LNHDA and SQIVND (reference sequence). CDR3 sequence reads: CASSIRDRDNSPLHF. The CDR3 DNA follows: TGTGCCAGTAGTATCCGGGACAGAGATAATTCACCCCTCCACTTT.

The chain couples TRBV9 to TRBJ2-2; 11 bases are shared with TRBD2. The CDR3 length is 21 residues. The V and J ends lost 0 bases and 3 bases, in that order; junction bases with no gene match: 16. CDR1 and CDR2 (germline): SGDLS, YYNGEE. CDR3 nucleotide sequence: TGTGCCAGCAGCGTAGAGGATCCTTGGGTAGCGGGGGGGCCCGACACCGGGGAGCTGTTTTTT. Translated: CASSVEDPWVAGGPDTGELFF.

This CDR3 reads CASSQGARGRGTDTQYF. CDR3 DNA sequence: TGCGCCAGCAGCCAAGGGGCCCGGGGTAGAGGCACAGATACGCAGTATTTT. The V and J genes are TRBV4-3 and TRBJ2-3, with D possibly TRBD2 on 5 matching bases. Germline V gives CDR1 LGHNA, CDR2 YSLEER. This CDR3 has 17 residues. Between the trimmed V and J ends, which lost 1 base and 1 base, there was a span of 15 bases.